There are a few counts of the clone carrying this T cell receptor (beta chain). Its antigen is currently unknown. The source of the sample is a study of beta chain features in type 1 diabetes. Findings of the study overall: TCRB CDR3s were moderately but significantly shorter in Type 1 diabetes patients in all four CD4+ subsets.

A CD45RO/CCR7/CD25/CD127/CD95/CD27 panel sorted naive, central memory, regulatory and stem cell-like memory CD4+ cells. Without exception, sorted populations had purity beyond 98%. The CDR3 has 14 residues. V was trimmed by 6 bases and J by 0 bases, leaving 9 bases between them. Germline V CDR1 and CDR2: MNHEY, SVGAGI. Expressed TCRB transcripts were sequenced because the isolated RNA had all been reverse transcribed beforehand. Here immunoSEQ multiplex PCR was the method, and the copy in TCRdb shows in-frame clones only, minus some. In the table there are about 450,000 clones, roughly 11% of which are singletons.

Sequenced: naive CD4+ T cells from blood. This rearrangement joins TRBV6-5 to TRBJ2-4; tentative D call: TRBD2 (6 bases). This clonotype was obtained from a woman between 18 and 29 years old in good health. CDR3 residues: CASRSGLAKNIQYF. CDR3 DNA sequence: TGTGCCAGCAGGAGCGGGCTAGCCAAAAACATTCAGTACTTC.